This T cell receptor (beta chain) appears in the sequencing data of a study of cytomegalovirus exposure and HLA in healthy donors. Study-wide findings and caveats: Immune exposure information available was restricted to CMV serostatus.

The CDR3 covers 16 residues. V lost 8 bases and J 2 bases, leaving 19 bases between the germline ends. Germline V gene lookup returns CDR1 WSHSY and CDR2 SAAADI. Points on this clone: As yet, its antigen is unknown.

A multiplex PCR was run with 60 Vbeta primers and 13 Jbeta primers. Sequencing used immunoSEQ multiplex PCR; TCRdb keeps in-frame clones, though not all of them. The repertoire holds around 110,000 clones, over 8% seen once, with less than 4% in the top ten. This clonotype was obtained from a man aged 30 to 45 in good health and CMV-seronegative. The chain employs TRBV10-2 and TRBJ1-5, with a possible D match to TRBD1 (5 bases). Sequencing was done on a sample of PBMCs. CDR3 loop: CASGPGGKRGNQPQHF. CDR3 sequence (DNA): TGCGCCAGCGGTCCCGGGGGTAAGAGGGGCAATCAGCCCCAGCATTTT.